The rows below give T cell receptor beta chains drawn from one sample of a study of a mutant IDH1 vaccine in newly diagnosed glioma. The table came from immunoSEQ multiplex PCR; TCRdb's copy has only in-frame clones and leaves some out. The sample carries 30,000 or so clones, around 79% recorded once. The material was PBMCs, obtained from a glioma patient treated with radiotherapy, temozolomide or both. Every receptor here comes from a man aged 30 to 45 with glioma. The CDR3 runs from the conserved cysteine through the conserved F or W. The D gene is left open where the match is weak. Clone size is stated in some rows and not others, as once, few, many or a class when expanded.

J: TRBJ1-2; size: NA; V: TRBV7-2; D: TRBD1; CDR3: CASSLTGEYGYTF; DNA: TGTGCCAGCAGCTTAACAGGGGAGTATGGCTACACCTTC
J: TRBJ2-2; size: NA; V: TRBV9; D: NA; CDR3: CASSVAIGFTGELFF; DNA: TGTGCCAGCAGCGTAGCTATCGGTTTTACCGGGGAGCTGTTTTTT
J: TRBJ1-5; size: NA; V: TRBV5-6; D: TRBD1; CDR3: CASSFSPGGSNQPQHF; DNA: TGTGCCAGCAGCTTCAGCCCAGGGGGTAGCAATCAGCCCCAGCATTTT
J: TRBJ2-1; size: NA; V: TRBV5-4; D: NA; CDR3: CASSLRVLAGSYNEQFF; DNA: TGTGCCAGCAGCTTAAGGGTGCTAGCCGGATCCTACAATGAGCAGTTCTTC
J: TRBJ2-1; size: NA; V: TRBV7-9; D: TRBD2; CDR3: CASRQLAGGLEQFF; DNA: TGTGCCAGCAGGCAACTAGCGGGGGGGCTCGAGCAGTTCTTC
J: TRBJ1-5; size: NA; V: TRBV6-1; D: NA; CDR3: CASSPGLEPQHF; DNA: TGTGCCAGCAGTCCGGGTTTGGAGCCCCAGCATTTT
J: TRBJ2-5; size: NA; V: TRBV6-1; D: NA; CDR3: CASSEKMVRGPEETQYF; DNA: TGTGCCAGCAGTGAAAAGATGGTTCGGGGGCCCGAGGAGACCCAGTACTTC
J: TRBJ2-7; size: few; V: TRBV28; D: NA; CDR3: CASSTGTVSYEQYF; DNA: TGTGCCAGCAGCACCGGGACGGTGTCCTACGAGCAGTACTTC
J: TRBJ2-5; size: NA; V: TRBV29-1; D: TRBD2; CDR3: CSVGRGTSGEGETQYF; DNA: TGCAGCGTTGGAAGGGGGACTAGCGGGGAAGGGGAGACCCAGTACTTC
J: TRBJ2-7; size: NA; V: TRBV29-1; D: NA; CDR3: CSVIGLSSYEQYF; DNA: TGCAGCGTCATCGGACTTAGCTCCTACGAGCAGTACTTC
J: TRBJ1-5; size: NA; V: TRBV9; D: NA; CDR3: CASSVGGGGNQPQHF; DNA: TGTGCCAGCAGCGTAGGAGGGGGTGGCAATCAGCCCCAGCATTTT
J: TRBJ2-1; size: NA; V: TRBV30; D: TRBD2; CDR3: CAWSVPTSGRANEQFF; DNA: TGTGCCTGGAGTGTACCGACTAGCGGGAGGGCCAATGAGCAGTTCTTC
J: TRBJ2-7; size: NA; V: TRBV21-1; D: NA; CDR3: CASSKPGWQETYEQYF; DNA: TGTGCCAGCAGCAAACCGGGATGGCAGGAAACCTACGAGCAGTACTTC
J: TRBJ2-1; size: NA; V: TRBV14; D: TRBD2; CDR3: CASSQVRGRYNEQFF; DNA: TGTGCCAGCAGCCAAGTGCGCGGGAGGTACAATGAGCAGTTCTTC
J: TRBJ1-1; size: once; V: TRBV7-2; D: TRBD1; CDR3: CASSFGQVGAFF; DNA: TGTGCCAGCAGCTTCGGACAGGTAGGAGCTTTCTTT
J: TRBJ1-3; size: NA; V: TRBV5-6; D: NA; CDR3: CASSLETRDPGNTIYF; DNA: TGTGCCAGCAGCTTGGAGACCCGGGATCCTGGAAACACCATATATTTT
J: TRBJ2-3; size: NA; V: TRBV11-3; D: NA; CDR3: CASSLDGNSDTQYF; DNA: TGTGCCAGCAGCTTAGACGGAAACTCAGATACGCAGTATTTT
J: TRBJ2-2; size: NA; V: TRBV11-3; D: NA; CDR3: CASSPRPGELFF; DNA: TGTGCCAGCAGCCCTCGGCCCGGGGAGCTGTTTTTT
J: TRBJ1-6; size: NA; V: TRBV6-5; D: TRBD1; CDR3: CASSYGSTGGSPLHF; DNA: TGTGCCAGCAGTTACGGATCGACAGGGGGTTCACCCCTCCACTTT
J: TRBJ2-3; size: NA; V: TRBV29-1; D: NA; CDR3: CSVGPTAYGTDTQYF; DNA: TGCAGCGTTGGCCCGACAGCTTACGGCACAGATACGCAGTATTTT
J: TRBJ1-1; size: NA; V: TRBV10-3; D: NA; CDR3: CAISESMRNTEAFF; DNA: TGTGCCATCAGTGAAAGCATGCGGAACACTGAAGCTTTCTTT
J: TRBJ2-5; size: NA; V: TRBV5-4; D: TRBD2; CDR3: CASSQPTSGRAEGTQYF; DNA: TGTGCCAGCAGCCAACCGACTAGCGGGAGGGCCGAGGGGACCCAGTACTTC
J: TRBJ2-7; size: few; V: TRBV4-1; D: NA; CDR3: CASSLRDTGSSYEQYF; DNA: TGCGCCAGCAGCCTCAGGGATACAGGGAGCTCCTACGAGCAGTACTTC
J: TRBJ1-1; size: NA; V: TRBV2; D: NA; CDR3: CASSDPTNTEAFF; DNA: TGTGCCAGCAGTGATCCGACGAACACTGAAGCTTTCTTT
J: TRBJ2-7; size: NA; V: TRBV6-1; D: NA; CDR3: CASSAVTSAREIEQYF; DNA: TGTGCCAGCAGTGCGGTCACGAGTGCCCGTGAGATCGAGCAGTACTTC
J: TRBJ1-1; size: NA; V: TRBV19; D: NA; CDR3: CASSMDLSSLNEAFF; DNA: TGTGCCAGTAGTATGGACCTCAGCTCCCTTAATGAAGCTTTCTTT
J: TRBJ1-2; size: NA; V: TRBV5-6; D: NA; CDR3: CASSLTGTSGYTF; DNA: TGTGCCAGCAGCTTGACAGGGACTTCTGGCTACACCTTC
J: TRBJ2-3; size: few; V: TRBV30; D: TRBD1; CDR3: CAWSARQGYDLQYF; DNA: TGTGCCTGGAGTGCCCGACAGGGCTACGACCTACAGTATTTT
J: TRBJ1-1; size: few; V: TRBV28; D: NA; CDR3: CASSQNRAQRLAFF; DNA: TGTGCCAGCAGCCAAAACCGGGCCCAGAGGTTAGCTTTCTTT
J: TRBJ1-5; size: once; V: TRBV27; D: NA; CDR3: CASSYPIPQHF; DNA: TGTGCCAGCAGTTACCCAATTCCCCAGCATTTT
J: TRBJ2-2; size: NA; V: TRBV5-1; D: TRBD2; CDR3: CASSRLAANTGELFF; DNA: TGCGCCAGCAGCCGACTAGCGGCCAACACCGGGGAGCTGTTTTTT
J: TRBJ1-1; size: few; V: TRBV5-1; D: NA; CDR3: CASGNGQRVAEAFF; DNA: TGCGCCAGCGGCAATGGACAGCGGGTCGCTGAAGCTTTCTTT
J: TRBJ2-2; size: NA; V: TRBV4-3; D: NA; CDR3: CASSQDGQSTGELFF; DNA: TGCGCCAGCAGCCAAGACGGACAAAGCACCGGGGAGCTGTTTTTT
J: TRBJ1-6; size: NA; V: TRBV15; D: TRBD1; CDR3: CATSDRDYNSPLHF; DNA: TGTGCCACCTCGGACAGGGACTATAATTCACCCCTCCACTTT
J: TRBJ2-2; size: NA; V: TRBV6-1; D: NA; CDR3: CASSPTGPTGELFF; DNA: TGTGCCAGCAGTCCCACAGGGCCCACCGGGGAGCTGTTTTTT
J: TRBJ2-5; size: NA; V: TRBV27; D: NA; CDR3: CASSFGSEETQYF; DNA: TGTGCCAGCAGTTTTGGGTCGGAAGAGACCCAGTACTTC
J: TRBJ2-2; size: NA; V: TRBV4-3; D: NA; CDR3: CASSQDRRTTGELFF; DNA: TGCGCCAGCAGCCAAGATAGGAGGACCACCGGGGAGCTGTTTTTT
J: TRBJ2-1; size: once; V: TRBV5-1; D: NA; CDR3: CASSLNPQGANEQFF; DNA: TGCGCCAGCAGCTTGAACCCGCAGGGAGCCAATGAGCAGTTCTTC
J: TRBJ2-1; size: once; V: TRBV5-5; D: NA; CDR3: CASSLEGEQFF; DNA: TGTGCCAGCAGCTTGGAGGGAGAGCAGTTCTTC
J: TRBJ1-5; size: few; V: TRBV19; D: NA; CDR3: CASSTQKISNQPQHF; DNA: TGTGCCAGTAGTACGCAGAAAATCAGCAATCAGCCCCAGCATTTT
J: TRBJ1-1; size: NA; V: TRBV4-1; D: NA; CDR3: CASSQDQGQTTEAFF; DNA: TGCGCCAGCAGCCAAGATCAGGGGCAGACGACTGAAGCTTTCTTT
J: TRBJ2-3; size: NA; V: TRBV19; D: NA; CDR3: CASSIGNTDTQYF; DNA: TGTGCCAGTAGTATCGGTAACACAGATACGCAGTATTTT
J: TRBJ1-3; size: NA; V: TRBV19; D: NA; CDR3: CASSISYSGNTIYF; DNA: TGTGCCAGTAGTATTTCGTACTCTGGAAACACCATATATTTT
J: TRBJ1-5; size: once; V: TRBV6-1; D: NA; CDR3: CASSIGPNSNQPQHF; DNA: TGTGCCAGCAGTATAGGCCCCAATAGCAATCAGCCCCAGCATTTT
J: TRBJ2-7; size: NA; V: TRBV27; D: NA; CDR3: CASSQWEGGPYEQYF; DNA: TGTGCCAGCAGTCAATGGGAGGGGGGCCCCTACGAGCAGTACTTC
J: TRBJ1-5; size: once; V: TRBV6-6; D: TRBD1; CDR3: CASSHEGQESNQPQHF; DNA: TGTGCCAGCAGCCACGAAGGACAGGAATCCAATCAGCCCCAGCATTTT
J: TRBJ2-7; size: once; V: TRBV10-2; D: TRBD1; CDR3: CASSTSTGINYEQYF; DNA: TGCGCCAGCAGCACCTCGACAGGGATAAATTACGAGCAGTACTTC
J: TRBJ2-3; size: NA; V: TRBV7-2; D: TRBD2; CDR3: CASSLVWLAGTTDTQYF; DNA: TGTGCCAGCAGCTTAGTATGGCTAGCGGGGACCACAGATACGCAGTATTTT
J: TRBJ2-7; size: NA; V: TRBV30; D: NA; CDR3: CAWSDGQWEQYF; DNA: TGTGCCTGGAGTGACGGACAGTGGGAGCAGTACTTC
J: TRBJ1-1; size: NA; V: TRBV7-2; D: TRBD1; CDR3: CASSFTGGKGTEAFF; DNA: TGTGCCAGCAGCTTTACAGGGGGCAAGGGCACTGAAGCTTTCTTT
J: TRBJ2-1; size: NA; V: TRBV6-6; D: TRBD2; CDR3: CASSSGLADQNEQFF; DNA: TGTGCCAGCAGCTCCGGACTAGCAGACCAAAATGAGCAGTTCTTC
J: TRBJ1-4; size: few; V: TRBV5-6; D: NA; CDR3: CASSPRGATNEKLFF; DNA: TGTGCCAGCAGCCCTAGGGGTGCAACTAATGAAAAACTGTTTTTT
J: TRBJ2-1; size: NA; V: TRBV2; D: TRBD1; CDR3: CASSAGTVSYNEQFF; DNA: TGTGCCAGCAGTGCCGGGACAGTCTCCTACAATGAGCAGTTCTTC